This T cell receptor (beta chain) was sequenced during a study of molecular identifiers for immune sequencing clone quantification. MiXCR, run by TCRdb on the PCR reads, gives a single entry per CDR3 protein. This sample has about 640,000 distinct CDR3 sequences; nearly 20% occur once, and the top ten carry roughly 0.83%. A note on this clonotype: Its ends do not fully match the called genes, so a read error is possible.

There are 16 residues in the CDR3. The receptor was isolated from a human donor in good health. Some libraries in this study had Jurkat cell RNA spiked in. Sequencing used naive CD8+ T cells from blood, with Jurkat cell RNA spiked in. The subset denotes: FACS-sorted CD8+CD4-CCR7+CD45RA+ naive T cells. This chain links TRBV5-3 with TRBJ2-3; 11 positions match TRBD2. TRBV5-3 is noted as an ORF with a role that remains uncertain. CDR3 region: CASSSFSGRAEDAQYF. The CDR3 DNA is TGTGCCAGCAGCTCGTTTAGCGGGAGGGCGGAAGATGCGCAGTATTTT.